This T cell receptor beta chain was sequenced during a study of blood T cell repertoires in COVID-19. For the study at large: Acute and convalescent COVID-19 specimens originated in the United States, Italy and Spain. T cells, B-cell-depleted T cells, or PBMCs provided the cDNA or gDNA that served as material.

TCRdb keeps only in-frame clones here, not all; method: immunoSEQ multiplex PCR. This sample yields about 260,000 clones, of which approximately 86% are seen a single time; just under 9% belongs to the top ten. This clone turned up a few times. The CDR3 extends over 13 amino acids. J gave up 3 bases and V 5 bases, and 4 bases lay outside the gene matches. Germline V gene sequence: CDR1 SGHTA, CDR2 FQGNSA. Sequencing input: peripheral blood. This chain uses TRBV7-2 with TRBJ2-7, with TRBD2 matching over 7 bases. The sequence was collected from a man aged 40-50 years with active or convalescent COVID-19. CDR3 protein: CASSNGLVYEQYF. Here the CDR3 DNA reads TGTGCCAGCAGCAACGGACTAGTCTACGAGCAGTACTTC.